One sample yielded the 30 T cell receptor beta chains listed below, sequenced in a study of blood T cell repertoires in COVID-19. The assay was immunoSEQ multiplex PCR, and TCRdb's table has in-frame clones only and misses some. The sample lists under 200,000 clones, 85% to 90% seen once, with 0.58% in the top ten. Sequenced input: peripheral blood. Every receptor here comes from a man between 60 and 75 years old with COVID-19, enrolled during active disease.

This clone was found a few times. The genes are TRBV2 and TRBJ1-6; a possible D gene is TRBD1 (6 bases). Germline V gives CDR1 SNHLY, CDR2 FYNNEI. This CDR3 comprises 16 residues. The V and J ends lost 2 bases and 1 base respectively, with 9 bases between them. For the CDR3, the DNA is TGTGCCAGCAGTGAACTGGGGGCATCCTATAATTCACCCCTCCACTTT. It specifies CASSELGASYNSPLHF.

This clone showed up just a few times. The chain links TRBV6-5 to TRBJ1-1, with D possibly TRBD1 on 5 matching bases. Deletions cut 6 bases from V and 1 base from J, with 9 bases between. The CDR3 covers 13 residues. The germline V gene has CDR1 MNHEY and CDR2 SVGAGI. The CDR3: CASRGAPNTEAFF. CDR3 coding DNA: TGTGCCAGCAGAGGGGCACCGAACACTGAAGCTTTCTTT.

This clone was found once. This rearrangement joins TRBV7-2 to TRBJ2-2; 15 bases fit TRBD2. Per germline, CDR1 SGHTA and CDR2 FQGNSA. The V and J ends lost 3 bases and 10 bases, in that order; junction bases with no gene match: 15. The CDR3 has 19 amino acids. CDR3 bases: TGTGCCAGCAGCTTGGGCCCCGGACTAGCGGGAGGGCTCCTGCCGGAGCTGTTTTTT. Amino acids: CASSLGPGLAGGLLPELFF.

J is TRBJ2-2 and V is TRBV7-2; 7 nucleotides agree with TRBD1. This CDR3 has 15 amino acids. Germline V lookup: CDR1 SGHTA, CDR2 FQGNSA. V lost 2 bases to trimming and J lost 7 bases; unmatched junction nucleotides: 7. The CDR3 loop is CASSLLGGSGGELFF. DNA for the CDR3: TGTGCCAGCAGCTTATTAGGGGGCTCGGGCGGGGAGCTGTTTTTT.

This rearrangement joins TRBV4-2 to TRBJ2-7; 7 nucleotides align to TRBD1. The CDR3 covers 14 residues. Germline loops: CDR1 LGHNA, CDR2 YNFKEQ. V gave up 4 bases and J gave up 2 bases; unmatched junction bases: 5. The CDR3 region is CASSLGQNTYEQYF. The CDR3 nucleotides are TGTGCCAGCAGCCTGGGACAGAACACCTACGAGCAGTACTTC.

This chain joins TRBV6-5 and TRBJ1-2; 7 nucleotides align to TRBD1. After removal of 4 bases from V and 1 base from J, the junction contained 3 bases not matched to a gene. The CDR3 is 14 amino acids. Germline CDR1 is MNHEY and CDR2 is SVGAGI. This chain's CDR3 is CASSSDRVNYGYTF. DNA of the CDR3: TGTGCCAGCAGTTCTGACAGGGTTAACTATGGCTACACCTTC.

In its sample, this clone was seen once. V and J are TRBV4-2 and TRBJ2-5, with 9 bases that match TRBD2. Germline lookup yields CDR1 LGHNA and CDR2 YNFKEQ. The CDR3 loop spans 16 amino acids. V lost 1 base, J lost 4 bases, and 7 bases stayed unmatched. The CDR3 spells CASSQVGGGAGETQYF. The CDR3 DNA is TGTGCCAGCAGCCAAGTCGGCGGGGGGGCCGGAGAGACCCAGTACTTC.

The J gene is TRBJ2-5, the V gene TRBV11-3; D is possibly TRBD2 (6 bases). Germline V gene data show CDR1 as SGHNT and CDR2 as YENEEA. This CDR3 spans 16 amino acids. Trimming removed 1 base at V and 4 bases at J, with 16 bases between. CDR3 DNA: TGTGCCAGCAGCTTAGGAGGTTGGGGAGGTCGAGAGACCCAGTACTTC. It is translated as CASSLGGWGGRETQYF.

The chain has TRBV29-1 and TRBJ1-4; 11 bases fit TRBD1. Per germline, CDR1 SQVTM and CDR2 ANQGSEA. The CDR3 covers 14 residues. After removal of 7 bases from V and 7 bases from J, the junction contained 8 bases not matched to a gene. Here the CDR3 reads CSAKPDRGPEKLFF. The CDR3 DNA follows: TGCAGCGCCAAGCCGGACAGGGGGCCTGAAAAACTGTTTTTT.

This clone came up once. The rearrangement joins TRBV19 to TRBJ2-2; D is possibly TRBD1 (6 bases). The CDR3 runs 16 residues. The germline V gene encodes CDR1 LNHDA and CDR2 SQIVND (reference sequence). The V end was cut by 5 bases, the J end by 0 bases, with 13 bases between. CDR3 coding DNA: TGTGCCAGTAGTGCATACGGGACACCGAACACCGGGGAGCTGTTTTTT. Translation: CASSAYGTPNTGELFF.

The rearrangement uses TRBV7-2 and TRBJ1-1; D might be TRBD1 (6 bases). Germline V lookup: CDR1 SGHTA, CDR2 FQGNSA. With 3 bases removed from V and 0 bases from J, the gap between germline ends came to 8 bases. The CDR3 totals 14 residues. CDR3 protein: CASSLDSMNTEAFF. The CDR3, as DNA: TGTGCCAGCAGCTTGGACAGTATGAACACTGAAGCTTTCTTT.

The genes are TRBV6-1 and TRBJ2-2; no definite D call. Trimming took off 1 base at V and 4 bases at J, with 10 bases between the two ends. The CDR3 has 15 residues. CDR1 MNHNS and CDR2 SASEGT come from the germline V gene. The CDR3 region has the DNA TGTGCCAGCAGTGAAGAGGCCCCGGGCACCGGGGAGCTGTTTTTT. It specifies CASSEEAPGTGELFF.

CDR3 nucleotides: TGTGCCAGCAGCTTAGCGCTAAGGGGAGGGGAAGCTTTCTTT. This gives the protein CASSLALRGGEAFF. The V call is TRBV7-2, the J call TRBJ1-1; D perhaps matches TRBD1 (5 bases). The germline V and J ends were trimmed by 0 bases and 8 bases, with 13 bases remaining between them. The germline V gene encodes CDR1 SGHTA and CDR2 FQGNSA. The CDR3 is 14 residues long. Full variable domain (rest looked up from reference TRBV7-2 and TRBJ1-1): GAGVSQSPSNKVTEKGKDVELRCDPISGHTALYWYRQSLGQGLEFLIYFQGNSAPDKSGLPSDRFSAERTGGSVSTLTIQRTQQEDSAVYLCASSLALRGGEAFFGQGTRLTVV.

V usage is TRBV28 and J usage is TRBJ2-2; perhaps TRBD1 as D (5 bases). V lost 5 bases, J lost 4 bases, and 20 bases lay in between. Germline V CDR1 and CDR2: MDHEN, SYDVKM. The CDR3 is 17 amino acids. The CDR3 DNA is TGTGCCAGCAGTACCGATAATCAATTCAGGGCCACCGGGGAGCTGTTTTTT. Translating it yields CASSTDNQFRATGELFF. The full variable domain, in which reference TRBV28 and TRBJ2-2 provide the parts outside the CDR3, is DVKVTQSSRYLVKRTGEKVFLECVQDMDHENMFWYRQDPGLGLRLIYFSYDVKMKEKGDIPEGYSVSREKKERFSLILESASTNQTSMYLCASSTDNQFRATGELFFGEGSRLTVL.

This chain links TRBV6-2 or TRBV6-3 with TRBJ2-6; no definite D call. CDR3 length: 18 residues. The V and J ends lost 1 base and 0 bases respectively, with 13 bases between them. CDR1 and CDR2 (germline): MNHEY, SVGEGT. CDR3 nucleotides: TGTGCCAGCAGTTACTTGGGCTGGAAATCCTCTGGGGCCAACGTCCTGACTTTC. This encodes CASSYLGWKSSGANVLTF.

This chain links TRBV30 with TRBJ1-4; possibly TRBD1 for D (5 bases). The CDR3 length is 14 residues. The V gene lost 2 bases and the J gene lost 8 bases, with 15 bases spanning the gap. Germline CDR1 and CDR2: GTSNPN and SVGIG (reference sequence). The CDR3 loop reads CAWSSGGREEKLFF. The CDR3 bases are TGTGCCTGGAGTTCGGGGGGAAGAGAGGAAAAACTGTTTTTT.

The chain combines TRBV2 with TRBJ1-2; 7 bases are shared with TRBD1. Germline assignment: CDR1 SNHLY and CDR2 FYNNEI. J lost 1 base, V lost 4 bases, and 3 bases had no gene match. The CDR3 consists of 14 residues. The CDR3 nucleotides are TGTGCCAGCAGTGTTGGACAGGATAACTATGGCTACACCTTC. This codes for CASSVGQDNYGYTF.

The sample holds a few counts of this clone. The genes are TRBV2 and TRBJ1-5; perhaps TRBD1 as D (6 bases). The germline V gene has CDR1 SNHLY and CDR2 FYNNEI. V gave up 7 bases and J gave up 1 base, with 14 bases separating them. CDR3 length equals 15 residues. As DNA, the CDR3 is TGTGCCAGCACCTCAGGGGTAGGGAGCAATCAGCCCCAGCATTTT. This codes for CASTSGVGSNQPQHF. The variable domain in full, with the rest retrieved from reference TRBV2 and TRBJ1-5, is EPEVTQTPSHQVTQMGQEVILRCVPISNHLYFYWYRQILGQKVEFLVSFYNNEISEKSEIFDDQFSVERPDGSNFTLKIRSTKLEDSAMYFCASTSGVGSNQPQHFGDGTRLSIL.

V gene TRBV7-2 combines with J gene TRBJ1-3; 7 bases map to TRBD1. The CDR3 spans 14 residues. The ends lost 6 bases at V and 4 bases at J; junction bases unmatched: 6. The V gene's germline CDR1 is SGHTA and CDR2 FQGNSA. Written as DNA, the CDR3 is TGTGCCAGCAGTAAAGAGACAGGGGGAAACACCATATATTTT. This codes for CASSKETGGNTIYF.

This clone was counted only a few times. The V gene is TRBV29-1, the J gene TRBJ1-2; 7 bases map to TRBD1. Per the germline V gene, CDR1 is SQVTM and CDR2 is ANQGSEA. This CDR3 has 13 amino acids. Trimming at V came to 6 bases and at J to 8 bases, leaving 12 bases not matched to a gene. CDR3: CSVVGQIAGGYTF. DNA of the CDR3: TGCAGCGTCGTGGGACAGATCGCTGGCGGCTACACCTTC.

The chain carries TRBV27 and TRBJ1-1, with 7 bases identical to TRBD1. The CDR3 has 14 residues. CDR1 is MNHEY, CDR2 SMNVEV, per germline (reference sequence). V trimming: 4 bases; J trimming: 4 bases; junction bases outside the gene matches: 6. This CDR3 is CASSSGQATTEAFF. In DNA form, the CDR3 reads TGTGCCAGCAGTTCCGGACAGGCCACCACTGAAGCTTTCTTT.

The chain couples TRBV7-2 to TRBJ2-5, with D perhaps matching TRBD2 (6 bases). There are 13 residues in the CDR3. The V gene's germline CDR1 is SGHTA and CDR2 FQGNSA. V dropped 5 bases and J dropped 5 bases, with 12 bases sitting between them. CDR3 coding DNA: TGTGCCAGCAGCAAGACTAGTATGGAGACCCAGTACTTC. Amino acid sequence: CASSKTSMETQYF.

This sequence joins TRBV25-1 and TRBJ2-5, with 7 bases lining up with TRBD1. Germline values: CDR1 MGHDK, CDR2 SYGVNS. CDR3 length equals 14 residues. Trimming at V came to 4 bases and at J to 5 bases, leaving 7 bases not matched to a gene. CDR3 in amino acids: CASSAPGGWETQYF. Written as DNA, the CDR3 is TGTGCCAGCAGTGCCCCAGGGGGATGGGAGACCCAGTACTTC.

The CDR3 region is CASSPSFIGVDYNEQFF. CDR3 in DNA: TGTGCCAGCAGCCCGTCCTTTATCGGGGTCGATTACAATGAGCAGTTCTTC. V and J are TRBV7-2 and TRBJ2-1; perhaps TRBD2 as D (5 bases). In germline, CDR1 is SGHTA, CDR2 FQGNSA. The CDR3 runs to 17 residues. V lost 5 bases to trimming and J lost 4 bases, with 21 bases between them.

This chain uses TRBV19 with TRBJ1-5, with D unresolved. Per the germline V gene, CDR1 is LNHDA and CDR2 is SQIVND (reference sequence). The CDR3 runs to 14 residues. Trimming left V 3 bases short and J 7 bases short, with 13 bases between. CDR3 protein: CASSISKIGQPQHF. The CDR3 DNA is TGTGCCAGTAGTATCAGCAAAATCGGGCAGCCCCAGCATTTT.

The V call is TRBV28, the J call TRBJ1-3; 7 nucleotides align to TRBD1. CDR3 length: 15 residues. Germline-derived CDR1 and CDR2 are MDHEN and SYDVKM. V lost 6 bases to trimming and J lost 8 bases; unmatched junction nucleotides: 13. CDR3 sequence reads: CASSPSQGTVHTIYF. In DNA form, the CDR3 reads TGTGCCAGCAGCCCTTCACAGGGGACGGTACACACCATATATTTT. The whole variable domain, filled in from reference TRBV28 and TRBJ1-3, reads DVKVTQSSRYLVKRTGEKVFLECVQDMDHENMFWYRQDPGLGLRLIYFSYDVKMKEKGDIPEGYSVSREKKERFSLILESASTNQTSMYLCASSPSQGTVHTIYFGEGSWLTVV.

This clone showed up just a few times. The chain combines TRBV28 with TRBJ1-1, with 8 positions matching TRBD1. The CDR3 is 17 residues long. V shed 4 bases and J 1 base; nucleotides not matched to a gene: 11. Germline V gene lookup returns CDR1 MDHEN and CDR2 SYDVKM. The CDR3 sequence is CASSWPDRGRPNTEAFF. As DNA, the CDR3 is TGTGCCAGCAGTTGGCCCGACAGGGGACGTCCGAACACTGAAGCTTTCTTT.

This clone appeared a few times. The chain has TRBV12-3 or TRBV12-4 and TRBJ1-1; D is undetermined. CDR3 length: 11 residues. Between the trimmed V and J ends, which lost 11 bases and 9 bases, there was a span of 16 bases. The CDR3 is CAGREMGKAFF. Written as DNA, the CDR3 is TGTGCCGGACGGGAGATGGGAAAAGCTTTCTTT.

This clone was seen just once. The chain is built from TRBV18 and TRBJ1-2; TRBD1 is a possible D gene (6 bases). V was cut by 3 bases and J by 5 bases, with 16 bases left in between. From germline, CDR1 is KGHSH and CDR2 LQKENI. The CDR3 contains 15 residues. CDR3 in amino acids: CASSPGADRAYGYTF. The CDR3 nucleotides read TGTGCCAGCTCACCCGGGGCGGACAGAGCTTATGGCTACACCTTC. The full variable domain, with the rest looked up from reference TRBV18 and TRBJ1-2, is NAGVMQNPRHLVRRRGQEARLRCSPMKGHSHVYWYRQLPEEGLKFMVYLQKENIIDESGMPKERFSAEFPKEGPSILRIQQVVRGDSAAYFCASSPGADRAYGYTFGSGTRLTVV.

The genes are TRBV7-2 and TRBJ1-2, with D uncertain. Germline V lookup: CDR1 SGHTA, CDR2 FQGNSA. V was cut by 1 base and J by 7 bases, with 7 bases left in between. The CDR3 runs 12 residues. CDR3 loop: CASSLEAGGYTF. The DNA of the CDR3 is TGTGCCAGCAGCTTAGAGGCAGGTGGCTACACCTTC. The full variable domain, rest sourced from reference TRBV7-2 and TRBJ1-2, is GAGVSQSPSNKVTEKGKDVELRCDPISGHTALYWYRQSLGQGLEFLIYFQGNSAPDKSGLPSDRFSAERTGGSVSTLTIQRTQQEDSAVYLCASSLEAGGYTFGSGTRLTVV.